This T cell receptor (beta chain) was sequenced in a study of beta chain features in type 1 diabetes. General study points: Type 1 diabetes patients had TCRB CDR3s that were shorter (moderately but significantly so) in all four CD4+ subsets.

This clone was seen more than once but under ten times. No antigen is known for it. Every isolated RNA sample was fully reverse transcribed, so sequencing captured expressed TCRB transcripts. Produced via immunoSEQ multiplex PCR; TCRdb's table is partial and in-frame only. Of about 280,000 clones detected, 15% appear once; the ten largest clones hold 0.015%. Trimming shortened V by 2 bases and J by 0 bases, and 13 bases separated the two germline ends. The CDR3 spans 16 residues. Germline V lookup: CDR1 SGHAT, CDR2 FQNNGV. The sequencing sample was made of naive CD4+ T cells from blood. This receptor was identified in a man between 18 and 29 years old with type 1 diabetes. The V call is TRBV11-2, the J call TRBJ2-5; weak D call: TRBD2 (5 bases). In DNA, the CDR3 is TGTGCCAGCAGCTTAACCGTCAGGAGGTACCAAGAGACCCAGTACTTC. Its protein product is CASSLTVRRYQETQYF.